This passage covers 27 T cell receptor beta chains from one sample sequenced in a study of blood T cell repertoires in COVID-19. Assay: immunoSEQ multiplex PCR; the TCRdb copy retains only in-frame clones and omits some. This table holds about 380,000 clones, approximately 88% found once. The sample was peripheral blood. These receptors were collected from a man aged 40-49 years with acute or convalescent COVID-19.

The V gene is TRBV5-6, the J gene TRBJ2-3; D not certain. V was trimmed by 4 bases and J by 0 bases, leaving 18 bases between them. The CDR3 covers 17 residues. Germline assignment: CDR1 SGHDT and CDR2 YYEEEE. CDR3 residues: CASSPLLAVPSTDTQYF. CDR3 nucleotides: TGTGCCAGCAGCCCGTTGTTGGCGGTCCCTAGCACAGATACGCAGTATTTT.

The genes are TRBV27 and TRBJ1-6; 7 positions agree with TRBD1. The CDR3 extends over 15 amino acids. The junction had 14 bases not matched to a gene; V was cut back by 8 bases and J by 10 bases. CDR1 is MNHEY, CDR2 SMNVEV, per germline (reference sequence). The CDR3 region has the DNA TGTGCCAGCCGTGTTTCAGGGGGTATAGTCTCACCCCTCCACTTT. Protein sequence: CASRVSGGIVSPLHF.

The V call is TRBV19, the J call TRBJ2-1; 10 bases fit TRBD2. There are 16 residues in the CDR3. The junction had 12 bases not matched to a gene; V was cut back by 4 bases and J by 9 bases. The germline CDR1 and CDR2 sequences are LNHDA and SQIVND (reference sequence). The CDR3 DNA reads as TGTGCCAGTAGTAGCCGCACTAGCGGGAAAGCGGGTGAGCAGTTCTTC. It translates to CASSSRTSGKAGEQFF.

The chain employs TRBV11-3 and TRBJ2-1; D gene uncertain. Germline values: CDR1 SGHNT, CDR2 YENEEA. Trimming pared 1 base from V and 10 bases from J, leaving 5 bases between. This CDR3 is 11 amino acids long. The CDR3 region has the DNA TGTGCCAGCAGCTTAGGGGCAGAGCAGTTCTTC. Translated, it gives CASSLGAEQFF.

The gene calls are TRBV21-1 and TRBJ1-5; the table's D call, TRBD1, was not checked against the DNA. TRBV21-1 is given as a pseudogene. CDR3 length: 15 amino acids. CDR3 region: CASSKDRGGNQPQHF. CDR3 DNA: TGTGCCAGCAGCAAAGACAGGGGCGGCAATCAGCCCCAGCATTTT.

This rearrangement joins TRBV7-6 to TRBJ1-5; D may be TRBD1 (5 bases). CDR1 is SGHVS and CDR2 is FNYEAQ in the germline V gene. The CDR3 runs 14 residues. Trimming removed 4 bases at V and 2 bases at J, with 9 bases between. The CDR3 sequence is CASSSGTGNQPQHF. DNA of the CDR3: TGTGCCAGCAGCTCTGGGACTGGCAATCAGCCCCAGCATTTT.

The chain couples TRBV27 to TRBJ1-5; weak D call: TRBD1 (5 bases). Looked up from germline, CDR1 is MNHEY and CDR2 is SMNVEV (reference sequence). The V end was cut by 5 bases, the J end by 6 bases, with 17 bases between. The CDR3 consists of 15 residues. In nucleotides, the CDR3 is TGTGCCAGCAGTCCCGGGCGGAGGGACGTTCAGCCCCAGCATTTT. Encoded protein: CASSPGRRDVQPQHF.

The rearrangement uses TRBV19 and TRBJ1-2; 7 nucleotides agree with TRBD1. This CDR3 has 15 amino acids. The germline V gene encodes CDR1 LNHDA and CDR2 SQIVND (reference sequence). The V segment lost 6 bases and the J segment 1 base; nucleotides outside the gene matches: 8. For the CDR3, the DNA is TGTGCCAGTAGCCCCGGGACAGTTTTTAACTATGGCTACACCTTC. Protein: CASSPGTVFNYGYTF.

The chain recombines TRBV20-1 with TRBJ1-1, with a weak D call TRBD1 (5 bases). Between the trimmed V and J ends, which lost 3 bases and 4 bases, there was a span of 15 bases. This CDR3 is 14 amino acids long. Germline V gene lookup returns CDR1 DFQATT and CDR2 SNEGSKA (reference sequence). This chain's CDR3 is CSASLPGRRTEAFF. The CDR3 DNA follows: TGCAGTGCTAGTCTTCCAGGGAGGCGCACTGAAGCTTTCTTT.

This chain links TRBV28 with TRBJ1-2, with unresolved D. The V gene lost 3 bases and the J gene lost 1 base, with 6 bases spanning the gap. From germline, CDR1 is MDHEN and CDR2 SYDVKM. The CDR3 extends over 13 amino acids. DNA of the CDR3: TGTGCCAGCAGTTTTAAGAGTAACTATGGCTACACCTTC. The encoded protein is CASSFKSNYGYTF.

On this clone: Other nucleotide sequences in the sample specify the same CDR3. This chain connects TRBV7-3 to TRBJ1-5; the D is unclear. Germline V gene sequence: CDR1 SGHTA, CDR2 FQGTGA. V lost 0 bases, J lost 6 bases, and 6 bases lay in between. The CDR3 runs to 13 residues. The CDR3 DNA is TGTGCCAGCAGCTTAACCCGGGGTCAGCCCCAGCATTTT. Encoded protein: CASSLTRGQPQHF.

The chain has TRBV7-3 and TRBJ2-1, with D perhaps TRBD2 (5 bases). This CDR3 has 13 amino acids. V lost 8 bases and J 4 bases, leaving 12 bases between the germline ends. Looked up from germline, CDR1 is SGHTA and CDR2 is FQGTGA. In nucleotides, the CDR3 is TGTGCCAGCGGCCAAGGACTGTACAATGAGCAGTTCTTC. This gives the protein CASGQGLYNEQFF.

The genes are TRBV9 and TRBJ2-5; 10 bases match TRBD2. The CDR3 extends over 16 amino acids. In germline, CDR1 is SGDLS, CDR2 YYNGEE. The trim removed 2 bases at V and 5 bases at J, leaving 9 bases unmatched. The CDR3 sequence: CASSVIAGGGGETQYF. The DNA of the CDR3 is TGTGCCAGCAGCGTCATAGCGGGAGGTGGAGGGGAGACCCAGTACTTC.

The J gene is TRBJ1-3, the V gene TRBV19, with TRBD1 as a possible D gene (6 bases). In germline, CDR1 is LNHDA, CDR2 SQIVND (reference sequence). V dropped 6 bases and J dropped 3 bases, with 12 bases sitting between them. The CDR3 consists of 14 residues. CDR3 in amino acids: CASSDRYFGNTIYF. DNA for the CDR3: TGTGCCAGTAGCGACAGGTACTTTGGAAACACCATATATTTT.

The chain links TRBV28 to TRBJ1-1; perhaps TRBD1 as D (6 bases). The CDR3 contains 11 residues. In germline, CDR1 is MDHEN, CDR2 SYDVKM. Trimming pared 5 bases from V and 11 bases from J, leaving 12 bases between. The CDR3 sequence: CASSKNREAFF. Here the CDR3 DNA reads TGTGCCAGCAGTAAGAACAGGGAGGCTTTCTTT.

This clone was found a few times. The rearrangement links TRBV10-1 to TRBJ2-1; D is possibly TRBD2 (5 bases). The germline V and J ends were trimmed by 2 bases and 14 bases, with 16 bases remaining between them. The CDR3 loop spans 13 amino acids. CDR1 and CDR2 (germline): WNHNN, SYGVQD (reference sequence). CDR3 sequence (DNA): TGCGCCAGCAGTGAGGGGGTGATGGGAGCGGAGTTCTTC. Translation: CASSEGVMGAEFF.

CDR3 protein: CASSPGHYSYEQYF. The CDR3 DNA sequence: TGTGCCAGCAGCCCGGGACACTACTCCTACGAGCAGTACTTC. The chain links TRBV3-1 (or the pseudogene TRBV3-2) to TRBJ2-7; possible D gene TRBD1, 6 bases. CDR1 is LGHDT, CDR2 YNNKEL, per germline (reference sequence). V was pared by 4 bases and J by 0 bases, with 10 bases between. CDR3 size: 14 residues.

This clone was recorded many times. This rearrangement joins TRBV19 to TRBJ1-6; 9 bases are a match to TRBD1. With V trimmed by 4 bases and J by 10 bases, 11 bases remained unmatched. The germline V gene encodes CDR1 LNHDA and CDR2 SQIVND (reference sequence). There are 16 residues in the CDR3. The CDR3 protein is CASSTTPGQGPSPLHF. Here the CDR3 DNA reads TGTGCCAGTAGTACGACACCGGGACAGGGTCCCTCACCCCTCCACTTT.

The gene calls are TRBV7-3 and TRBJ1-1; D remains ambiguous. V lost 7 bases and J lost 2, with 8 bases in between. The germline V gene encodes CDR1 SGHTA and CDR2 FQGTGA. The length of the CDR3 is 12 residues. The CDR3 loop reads CASKRSNTEAFF. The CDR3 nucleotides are TGTGCCAGCAAGAGGAGCAACACTGAAGCTTTCTTT.

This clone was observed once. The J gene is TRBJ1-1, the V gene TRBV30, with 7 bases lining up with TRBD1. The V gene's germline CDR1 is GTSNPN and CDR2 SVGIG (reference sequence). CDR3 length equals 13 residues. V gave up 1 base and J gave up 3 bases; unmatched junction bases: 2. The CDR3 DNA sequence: TGTGCCTGGAGTGGACAGGGCTACACTGAAGCTTTCTTT. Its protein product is CAWSGQGYTEAFF.

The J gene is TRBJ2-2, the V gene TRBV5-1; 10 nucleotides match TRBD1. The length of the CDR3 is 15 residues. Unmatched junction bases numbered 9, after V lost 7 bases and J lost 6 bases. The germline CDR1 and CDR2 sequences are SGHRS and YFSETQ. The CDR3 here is CASSPRQGAAGELFF. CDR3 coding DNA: TGCGCCAGCTCACCCCGACAGGGGGCTGCCGGGGAGCTGTTTTTT.

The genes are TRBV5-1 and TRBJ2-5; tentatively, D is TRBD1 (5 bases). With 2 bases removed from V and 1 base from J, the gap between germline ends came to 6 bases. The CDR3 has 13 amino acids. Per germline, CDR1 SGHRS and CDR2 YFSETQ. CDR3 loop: CASSLDSQETQYF. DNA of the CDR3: TGCGCCAGCAGCTTAGACAGCCAAGAGACCCAGTACTTC. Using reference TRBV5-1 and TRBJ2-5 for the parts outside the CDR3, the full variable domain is KAGVTQTPRYLIKTRGQQVTLSCSPISGHRSVSWYQQTPGQGLQFLFEYFSETQRNKGNFPGRFSGRQFSNSRSEMNVSTLELGDSALYLCASSLDSQETQYFGPGTRLLVL.

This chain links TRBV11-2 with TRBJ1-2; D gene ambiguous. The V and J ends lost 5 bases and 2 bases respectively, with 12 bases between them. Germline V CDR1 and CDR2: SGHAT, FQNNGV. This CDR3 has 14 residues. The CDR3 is CASSHYQVNYGYTF. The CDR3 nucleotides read TGTGCCAGCAGCCATTACCAGGTGAACTATGGCTACACCTTC.

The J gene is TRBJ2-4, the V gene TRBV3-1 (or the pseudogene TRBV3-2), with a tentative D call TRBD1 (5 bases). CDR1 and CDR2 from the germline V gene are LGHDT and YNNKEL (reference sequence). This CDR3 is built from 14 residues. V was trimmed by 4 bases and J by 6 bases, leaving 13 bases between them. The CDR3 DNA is TGTGCCAGCAGCCCAGCCAGGGCTGGAAACATTCAGTACTTC. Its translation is CASSPARAGNIQYF.

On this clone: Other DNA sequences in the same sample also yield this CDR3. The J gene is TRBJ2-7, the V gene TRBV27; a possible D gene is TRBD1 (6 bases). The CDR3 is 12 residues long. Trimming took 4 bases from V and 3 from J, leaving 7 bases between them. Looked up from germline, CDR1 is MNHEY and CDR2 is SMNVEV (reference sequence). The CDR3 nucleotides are TGTGCCAGCAGTTCACAGGGCTACGAGCAGTACTTC. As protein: CASSSQGYEQYF.

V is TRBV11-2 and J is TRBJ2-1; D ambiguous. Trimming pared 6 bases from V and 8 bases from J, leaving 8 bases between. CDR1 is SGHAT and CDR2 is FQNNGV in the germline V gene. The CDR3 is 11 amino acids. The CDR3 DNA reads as TGTGCCAGCAGGACATGGGATGAGCAGTTCTTC. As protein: CASRTWDEQFF.

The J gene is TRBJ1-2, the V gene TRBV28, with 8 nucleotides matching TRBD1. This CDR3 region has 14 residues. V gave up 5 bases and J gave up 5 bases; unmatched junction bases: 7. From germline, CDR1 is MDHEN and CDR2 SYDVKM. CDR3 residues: CASSPGQGGYGYTF. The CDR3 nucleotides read TGTGCCAGCAGTCCCGGACAGGGTGGGTATGGCTACACCTTC.